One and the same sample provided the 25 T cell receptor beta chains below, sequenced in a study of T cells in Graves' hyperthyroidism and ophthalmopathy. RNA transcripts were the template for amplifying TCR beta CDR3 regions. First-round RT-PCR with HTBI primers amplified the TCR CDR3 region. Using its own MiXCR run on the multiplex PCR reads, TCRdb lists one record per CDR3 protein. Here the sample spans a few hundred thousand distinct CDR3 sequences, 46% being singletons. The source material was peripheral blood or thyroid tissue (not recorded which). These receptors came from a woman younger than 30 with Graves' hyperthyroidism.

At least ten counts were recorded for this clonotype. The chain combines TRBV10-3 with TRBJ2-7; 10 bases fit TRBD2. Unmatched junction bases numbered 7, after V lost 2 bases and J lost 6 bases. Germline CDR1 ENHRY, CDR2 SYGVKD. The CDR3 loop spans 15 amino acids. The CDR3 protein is CAISEERLAGVEQYF. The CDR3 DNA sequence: TGTGCCATCAGTGAGGAGAGGCTAGCGGGAGTCGAGCAGTACTTC.

The chain's CDR3 is CASSLTGGIGGYTF. The CDR3 DNA follows: TGTGCCAGCAGCTTGACAGGGGGCATCGGTGGCTACACCTTC. The chain recombines TRBV25-1 with TRBJ1-2, with 10 bases that match TRBD1. The V and J ends lost 6 bases and 7 bases, in that order; junction bases with no gene match: 8. The CDR3 is made up of 14 amino acids. Germline CDR1 MGHDK, CDR2 SYGVNS.

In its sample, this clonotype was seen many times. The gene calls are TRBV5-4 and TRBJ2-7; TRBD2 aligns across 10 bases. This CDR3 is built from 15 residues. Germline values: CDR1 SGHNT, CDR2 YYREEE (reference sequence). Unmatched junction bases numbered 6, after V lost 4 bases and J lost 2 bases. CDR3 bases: TGTGCCAGCAGCGGATTCGGACTAGCGGCCTACGAGCAGTACTTC. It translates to CASSGFGLAAYEQYF.

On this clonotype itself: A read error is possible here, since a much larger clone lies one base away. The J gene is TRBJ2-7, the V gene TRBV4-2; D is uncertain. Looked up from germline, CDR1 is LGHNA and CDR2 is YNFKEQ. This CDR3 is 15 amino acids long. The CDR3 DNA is TGTACCAGCAGCCAAGATCGGGCCACTACTTGGGAGCAGTACTTC. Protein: CTSSQDRATTWEQYF.

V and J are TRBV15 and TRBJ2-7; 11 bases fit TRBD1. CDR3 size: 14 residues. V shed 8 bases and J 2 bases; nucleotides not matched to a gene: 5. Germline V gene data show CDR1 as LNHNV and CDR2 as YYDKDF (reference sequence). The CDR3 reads CATGGQGATYEQYF. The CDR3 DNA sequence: TGTGCCACCGGAGGACAGGGGGCCACCTACGAGCAGTACTTC.

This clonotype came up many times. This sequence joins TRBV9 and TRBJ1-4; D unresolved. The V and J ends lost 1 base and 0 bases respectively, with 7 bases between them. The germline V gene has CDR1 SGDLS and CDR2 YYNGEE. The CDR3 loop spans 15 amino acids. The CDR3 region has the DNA TGTGCCAGCAGCGTATCTTCCGCAACTAATGAAAAACTGTTTTTT. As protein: CASSVSSATNEKLFF.

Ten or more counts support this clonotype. The CDR3 DNA follows: TGTGCCAGCAGAAACGGACAGGGATCCTACGAGCAGTACTTC. Its translation: CASRNGQGSYEQYF. The J gene is TRBJ2-7, the V gene TRBV12-3 or TRBV12-4, with TRBD1 matching 8 bases. With 6 bases clipped from V and 1 base from J, the junction kept 5 bases outside the gene matches. This CDR3 region has 14 residues.

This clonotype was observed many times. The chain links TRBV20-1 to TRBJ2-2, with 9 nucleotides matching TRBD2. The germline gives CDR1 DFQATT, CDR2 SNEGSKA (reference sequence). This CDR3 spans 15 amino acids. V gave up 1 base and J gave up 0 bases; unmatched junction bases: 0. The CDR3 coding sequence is TGCAGTGCTAGAGGACTAGCGGCGAACACCGGGGAGCTGTTTTTT. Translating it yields CSARGLAANTGELFF.

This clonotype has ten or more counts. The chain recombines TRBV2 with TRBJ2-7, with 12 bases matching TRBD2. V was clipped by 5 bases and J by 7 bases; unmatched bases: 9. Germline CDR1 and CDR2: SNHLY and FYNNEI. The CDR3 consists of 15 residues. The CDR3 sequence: CASSLASGRAGEQYF. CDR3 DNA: TGTGCCAGCAGTCTTGCTAGCGGGAGGGCCGGAGAGCAGTACTTC.

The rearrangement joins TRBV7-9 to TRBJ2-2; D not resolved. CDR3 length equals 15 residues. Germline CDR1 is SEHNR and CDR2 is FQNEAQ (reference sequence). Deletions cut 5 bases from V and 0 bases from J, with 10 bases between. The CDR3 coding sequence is TGTGCCAGCAGCCCACTCCCTTCGAACACCGGGGAGCTGTTTTTT. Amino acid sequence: CASSPLPSNTGELFF.

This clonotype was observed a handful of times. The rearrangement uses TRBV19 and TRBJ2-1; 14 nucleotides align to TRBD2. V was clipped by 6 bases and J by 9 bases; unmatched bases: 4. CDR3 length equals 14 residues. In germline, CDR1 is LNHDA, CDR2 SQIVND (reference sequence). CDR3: CASSFGLAGGEQFF. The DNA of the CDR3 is TGTGCCAGTAGCTTCGGACTAGCGGGAGGTGAGCAGTTCTTC. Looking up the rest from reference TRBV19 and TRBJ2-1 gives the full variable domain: DGGITQSPKYLFRKEGQNVTLSCEQNLNHDAMYWYRQDPGQGLRLIYYSQIVNDFQKGDIAEGYSVSREKKESFPLTVTSAQKNPTAFYLCASSFGLAGGEQFFGPGTRLTVL.

The CDR3 loop reads CSAPLPLGRAGEQYF. The CDR3 DNA follows: TGCAGTGCTCCCCTCCCCCTCGGGAGGGCCGGTGAGCAGTACTTC. The V gene is TRBV20-1, the J gene TRBJ2-7, with 8 bases fitting TRBD2. The J segment lost 7 bases and the V segment lost 5 bases, leaving 16 bases of the junction unmatched. Germline values: CDR1 DFQATT, CDR2 SNEGSKA (reference sequence). The CDR3 is made up of 15 amino acids.

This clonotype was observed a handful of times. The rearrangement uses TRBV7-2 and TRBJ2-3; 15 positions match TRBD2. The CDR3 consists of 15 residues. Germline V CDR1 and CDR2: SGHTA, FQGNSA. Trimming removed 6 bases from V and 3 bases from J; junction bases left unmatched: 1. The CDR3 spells CASRGLAGGTDTQYF. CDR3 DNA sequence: TGTGCCAGCAGGGGACTAGCGGGAGGTACAGATACGCAGTATTTT.

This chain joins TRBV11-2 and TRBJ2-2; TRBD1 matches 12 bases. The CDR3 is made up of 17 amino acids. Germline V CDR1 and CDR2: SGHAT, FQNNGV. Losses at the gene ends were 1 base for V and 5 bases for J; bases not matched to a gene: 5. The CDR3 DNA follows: TGTGCCAGCAGCTTAGTTTGGGACAGGGGGCCTACCGGGGAGCTGTTTTTT. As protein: CASSLVWDRGPTGELFF. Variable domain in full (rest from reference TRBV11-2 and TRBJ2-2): EAGVAQSPRYKIIEKRQSVAFWCNPISGHATLYWYQQILGQGPKLLIQFQNNGVVDDSQLPKDRFSAERLKGVDSTLKIQPAKLEDSAVYLCASSLVWDRGPTGELFFGEGSRLTVL.

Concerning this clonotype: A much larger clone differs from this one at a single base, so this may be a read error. CDR3 sequence (DNA): TGTGCCAGCAGCTTTGTAACGGGGTCCCTCTACGAGCAGTACTTC. It is translated as CASSFVTGSLYEQYF. The genes are TRBV7-6 and TRBJ2-7; tentatively, D is TRBD2 (5 bases). This CDR3 spans 15 amino acids. Trimming shortened V by 3 bases and J by 3 bases, and 15 bases separated the two germline ends. CDR1 and CDR2 from the germline V gene are SGHVS and FNYEAQ.

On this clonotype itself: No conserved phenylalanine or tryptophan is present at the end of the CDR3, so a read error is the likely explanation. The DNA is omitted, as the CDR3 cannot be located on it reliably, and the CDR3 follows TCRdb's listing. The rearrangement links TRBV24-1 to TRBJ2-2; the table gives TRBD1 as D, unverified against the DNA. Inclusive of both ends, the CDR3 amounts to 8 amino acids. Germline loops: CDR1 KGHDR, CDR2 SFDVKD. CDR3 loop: CATSDRDR.

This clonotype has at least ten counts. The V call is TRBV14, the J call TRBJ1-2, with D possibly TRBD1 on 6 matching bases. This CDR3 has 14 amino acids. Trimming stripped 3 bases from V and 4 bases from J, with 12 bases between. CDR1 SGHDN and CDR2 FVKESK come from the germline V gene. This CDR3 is CASSHDRPLYGYTF. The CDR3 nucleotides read TGTGCCAGCAGCCACGACAGGCCCCTCTATGGCTACACCTTC.

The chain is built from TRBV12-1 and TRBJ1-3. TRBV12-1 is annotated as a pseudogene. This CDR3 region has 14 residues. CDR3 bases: TGTGCCGGCAGCTTTGGCAGCTCTGGAAACACCATATATTTT. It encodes CAGSFGSSGNTIYF.

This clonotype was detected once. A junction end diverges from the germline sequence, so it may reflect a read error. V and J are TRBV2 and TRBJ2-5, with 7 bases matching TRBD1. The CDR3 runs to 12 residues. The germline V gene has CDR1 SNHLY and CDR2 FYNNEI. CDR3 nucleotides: TGTGCCAGCAGTACAGGGGTAGAGACCCGGTACTTC. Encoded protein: CASSTGVETRYF.

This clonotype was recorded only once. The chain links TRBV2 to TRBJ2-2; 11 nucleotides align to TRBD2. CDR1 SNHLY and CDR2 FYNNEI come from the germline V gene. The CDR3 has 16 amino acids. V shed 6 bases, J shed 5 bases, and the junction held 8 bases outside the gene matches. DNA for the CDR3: TGTGCCAGCAGCAGGCTAGCGGGAGGTCAGACCGGGGAGCTGTTTTTT. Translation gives CASSRLAGGQTGELFF.

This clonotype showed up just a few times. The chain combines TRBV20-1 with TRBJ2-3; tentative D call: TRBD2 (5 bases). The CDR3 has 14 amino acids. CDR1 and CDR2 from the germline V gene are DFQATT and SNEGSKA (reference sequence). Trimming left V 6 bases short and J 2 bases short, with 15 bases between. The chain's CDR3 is CSAKERRNTDTQYF. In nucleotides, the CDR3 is TGCAGTGCAAAAGAGCGGAGGAACACAGATACGCAGTATTTT.

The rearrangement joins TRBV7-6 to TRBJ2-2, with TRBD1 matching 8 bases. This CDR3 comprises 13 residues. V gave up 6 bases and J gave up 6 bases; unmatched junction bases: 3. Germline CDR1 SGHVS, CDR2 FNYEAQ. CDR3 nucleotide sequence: TGTGCCAGCAGGACAGGGGTAGCCGGGGAGCTGTTTTTT. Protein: CASRTGVAGELFF.

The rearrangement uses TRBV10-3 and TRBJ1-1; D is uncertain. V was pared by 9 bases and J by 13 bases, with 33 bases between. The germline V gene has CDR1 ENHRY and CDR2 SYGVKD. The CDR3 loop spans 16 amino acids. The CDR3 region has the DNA TGTGCCATGATGGATGGAAATGCAGGTCTCTCTCGTGACGGTTTCTTT. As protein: CAMMDGNAGLSRDGFF.

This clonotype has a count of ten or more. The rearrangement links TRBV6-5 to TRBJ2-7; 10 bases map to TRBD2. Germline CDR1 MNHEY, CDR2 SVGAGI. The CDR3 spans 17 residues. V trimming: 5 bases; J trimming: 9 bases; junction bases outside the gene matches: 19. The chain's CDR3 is CASSPILLTSGKFRQYF. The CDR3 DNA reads TGTGCCAGCAGTCCAATCCTCCTCACTAGCGGGAAGTTTAGGCAGTACTTC.

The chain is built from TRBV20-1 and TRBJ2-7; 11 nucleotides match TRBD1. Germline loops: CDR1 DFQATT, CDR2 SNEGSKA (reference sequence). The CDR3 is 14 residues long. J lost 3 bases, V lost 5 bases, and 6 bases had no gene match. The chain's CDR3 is CSADGQGAGYEQYF. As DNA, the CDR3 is TGCAGTGCTGACGGACAGGGGGCTGGCTACGAGCAGTACTTC.